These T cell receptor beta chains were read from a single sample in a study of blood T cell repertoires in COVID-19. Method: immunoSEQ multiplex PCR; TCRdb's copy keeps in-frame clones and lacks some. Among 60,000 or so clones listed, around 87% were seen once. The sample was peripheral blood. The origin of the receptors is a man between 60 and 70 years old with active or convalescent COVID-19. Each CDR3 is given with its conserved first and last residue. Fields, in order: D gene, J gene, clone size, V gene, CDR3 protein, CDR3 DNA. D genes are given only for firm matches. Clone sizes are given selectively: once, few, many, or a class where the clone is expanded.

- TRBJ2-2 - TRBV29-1 CSVQGSGELFF TGCAGCGTTCAGGGTTCCGGGGAGCTGTTTTTT
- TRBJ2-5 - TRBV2 CASSGQSIQETQYF TGTGCCAGCAGTGGACAGTCGATCCAAGAGACCCAGTACTTC
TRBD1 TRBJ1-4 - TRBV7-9 CASSSTGAPNEKLFF TGTGCCAGCAGCTCCACAGGGGCCCCTAATGAAAAACTGTTTTTT
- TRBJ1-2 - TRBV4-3 CASSQDIRTADGYTF TGCGCCAGCAGCCAAGATATAAGGACAGCCGATGGCTACACCTTC
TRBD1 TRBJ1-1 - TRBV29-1 CSVQSQGALFAQNTEAFF TGCAGCGTTCAGAGTCAGGGGGCGCTTTTTGCCCAGAACACTGAAGCTTTCTTT
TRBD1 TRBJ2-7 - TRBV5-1 CASYPGTESTVEQYF TGCGCCAGCTACCCCGGGACAGAAAGTACCGTCGAGCAGTACTTC
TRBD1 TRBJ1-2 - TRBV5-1 CASRPGTGNGYTF TGCGCCAGCAGGCCCGGGACAGGGAATGGCTACACCTTC
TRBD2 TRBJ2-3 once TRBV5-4 CASSLGLAGTGTDTQYF TGTGCCAGCAGCTTGGGACTAGCGGGAACCGGCACAGATACGCAGTATTTT
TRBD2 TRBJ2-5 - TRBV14 CASSPPGGYQETQYF TGTGCCAGCAGCCCTCCCGGGGGGTACCAAGAGACCCAGTACTTC
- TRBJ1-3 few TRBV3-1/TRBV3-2 CASSQDTNTIYF TGTGCCAGCAGCCAAGATACTAACACCATATATTTT
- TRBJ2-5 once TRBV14 CASSQDWARETQYF TGTGCCAGCAGCCAAGATTGGGCTCGGGAGACCCAGTACTTC
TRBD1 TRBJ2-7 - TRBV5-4 CASSLGQGLSRLEQYF TGTGCCAGCAGCTTAGGACAGGGGTTGTCCCGGCTCGAGCAGTACTTC
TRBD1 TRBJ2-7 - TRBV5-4 CASSLEQGAGEQYF TGTGCCAGCAGCTTGGAACAGGGGGCTGGGGAGCAGTACTTC
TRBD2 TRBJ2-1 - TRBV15 CATSRSQTASGYGLAGDNEQFF TGTGCCACCAGCAGATCCCAAACAGCGTCAGGCTACGGACTAGCGGGGGACAATGAGCAGTTCTTC
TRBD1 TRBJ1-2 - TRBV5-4 CASSLGDSGSYGYTF TGTGCCAGCAGCTTGGGGGACAGTGGAAGCTATGGCTACACCTTC
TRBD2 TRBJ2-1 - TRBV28 CASSSPSLAAYNEQFF TGTGCCAGCAGTTCACCTTCTCTAGCGGCCTACAATGAGCAGTTCTTC
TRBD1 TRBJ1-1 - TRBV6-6 CASRKGQPEAFF TGTGCCAGCAGGAAGGGACAGCCAGAGGCTTTCTTT
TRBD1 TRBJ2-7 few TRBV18 CASSPERQGAYEQYF TGTGCCAGCTCACCAGAACGACAGGGGGCCTACGAGCAGTACTTC
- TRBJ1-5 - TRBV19 CASRRGILEAGNQPQHF TGTGCCAGTCGGCGAGGGATTCTAGAGGCGGGGAATCAGCCCCAGCATTTT
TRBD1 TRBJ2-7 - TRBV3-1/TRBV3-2 CASSQGTGGYEQYF TGTGCCAGCAGCCAAGGAACAGGGGGCTACGAGCAGTACTTC
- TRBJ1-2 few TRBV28 CASSFTQGGYTF TGTGCCAGCAGTTTCACTCAGGGTGGCTACACCTTC
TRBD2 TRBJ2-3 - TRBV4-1 CASSQEGGLAGVDTQYF TGCGCCAGCAGCCAAGAAGGAGGACTAGCGGGAGTGGATACGCAGTATTTT
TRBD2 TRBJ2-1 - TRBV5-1 CASSILADSYNEQFF TGCGCCAGCAGCATACTAGCGGACTCCTACAATGAGCAGTTCTTC
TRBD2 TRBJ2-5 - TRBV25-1 CASSAPKGRGLETQYF TGTGCCAGCAGTGCCCCGAAGGGGAGGGGCCTAGAGACCCAGTACTTC